This TCR beta chain derives from a study of identical twins. The CDR3 has 12 residues. V gave up 11 bases and J gave up 3 bases; unmatched junction bases: 7. Germline assignment: CDR1 ENHRY and CDR2 SYGVKD. With regard to this clonotype: Its antigen is not identified.

General study findings and limits: Insertions ran lower in abundant cord blood beta clonotypes, though not in memory repertoires.

TCRdb recomputed calls from the 5' RACE reads with MiXCR, one row per CDR3 protein. The table lists 400,000 to 550,000 distinct CDR3 sequences, roughly a fifth of them singletons, with 0.91% in the top ten. These data also featured in a second study, about T cells expressing NK-cell markers. That report notes: One of eight sequenced donors was HCMV-seronegative; the other seven were seropositive.

This receptor was identified in a woman younger than 30 in good health. This chain links TRBV10-3 with TRBJ2-7, with TRBD2 matching over 7 bases. Sequenced material: CD4+ T cells sorted from blood. This chain's CDR3 is CAAGTNYYEQYF. CDR3 DNA: TGTGCCGCAGGGACTAACTACTACGAGCAGTACTTC.